A single sample gave rise to the 28 T cell receptor beta chains below, sequenced in a study of post-analysis software for immune sequencing data. General study points: Four or five TRBV segments were significantly more frequent in patients than in controls. TRBV5-6, TRBV5-1 and TRBV20-1 were among these segments.

TCR beta libraries were prepared from cDNA with unique molecular identifiers. TCRdb independently ran MiXCR on the PCR reads; one entry per CDR3 protein. Here the sample spans 500,000 to 600,000 distinct CDR3 sequences, 44% being singletons. The antigens for these receptors are not known. Source material: blood. The receptors were sampled from a girl aged 5 to 17 with multiple sclerosis.

This clonotype appeared once. V and J are TRBV5-8 and TRBJ2-7, with 7 bases fitting TRBD1. Germline CDR1 SGHTS, CDR2 YDEGEE. V dropped 6 bases and J dropped 2; count of bases not matched to a gene: 11. This CDR3 comprises 15 residues. The CDR3 region is CASILFPGTAYEQYF. The CDR3 bases are TGTGCCAGCATCCTATTCCCCGGGACAGCCTACGAGCAGTACTTC.

The chain employs TRBV12-3 or TRBV12-4 and TRBJ2-2; the match to TRBD1 covers 8 bases. This CDR3 spans 15 amino acids. V was pared by 4 bases and J by 7 bases, with 8 bases of the junction left unmatched. CDR3 DNA: TGTGCCAGCAGTTCCACGGACAGGGCGCACGGGGAGCTGTTTTTT. Translating it yields CASSSTDRAHGELFF.

The rearrangement joins TRBV12-3 or TRBV12-4 to TRBJ2-7; 7 bases agree with TRBD1. Trimming took 3 bases from V and 2 from J; bases not matched to a gene: 13. CDR3 size: 17 residues. CDR3 amino acids: CASSFPTPGQPPYEQYF. Written as DNA, the CDR3 is TGTGCCAGCAGTTTCCCAACTCCGGGACAGCCGCCCTACGAGCAGTACTTC.

This clonotype has more than one count but fewer than ten. J is TRBJ1-2 and V is TRBV27; no definite D call. The germline V gene has CDR1 MNHEY and CDR2 SMNVEV (reference sequence). V lost 7 bases and J 3 bases, leaving 6 bases between the germline ends. The CDR3 runs 11 residues. CDR3 protein: CASIRHYGYTF. As DNA, the CDR3 is TGTGCCAGCATCCGACACTATGGCTACACCTTC.

This clonotype was picked up a small number of times. The chain couples TRBV7-3 to TRBJ2-7; D is perhaps TRBD2 (5 bases). The V gene lost 3 bases and the J gene lost 3 bases, with 9 bases spanning the gap. Per the germline V gene, CDR1 is SGHTA and CDR2 is FQGTGA. This CDR3 is 13 amino acids long. In DNA form, the CDR3 reads TGTGCCAGCAGCTTCGGGGTTAGCTACGAGCAGTACTTC. Encoded protein: CASSFGVSYEQYF. Variable domain in full (rest from reference TRBV7-3 and TRBJ2-7): GAGVSQTPSNKVTEKGKYVELRCDPISGHTALYWYRQSLGQGPEFLIYFQGTGAADDSGLPNDRFFAVRPEGSVSTLKIQRTERGDSAVYLCASSFGVSYEQYFGPGTRLTVT.

This clonotype was seen only a few times. The CDR3 sequence is CASRLTSGRGETQYF. The CDR3 DNA follows: TGTGCCAGCAGGCTGACTAGCGGGAGAGGGGAGACCCAGTACTTC. The J gene is TRBJ2-5, the V gene TRBV6-5; TRBD2 matches at 12 bases. V gave up 6 bases and J gave up 5 bases; unmatched junction bases: 7. The CDR3 is 15 residues long. CDR1 and CDR2 from the germline V gene are MNHEY and SVGAGI.

The chain carries TRBV20-1 and TRBJ2-1; 10 nucleotides agree with TRBD2. Germline CDR1 and CDR2: DFQATT and SNEGSKA (reference sequence). This CDR3 has 14 amino acids. With V trimmed by 2 bases and J by 8 bases, 6 bases remained unmatched. The CDR3 DNA follows: TGCAGTGCTAGAAAGTCTAGCGGGAGCCATGAGCAGTTCTTC. Translation gives CSARKSSGSHEQFF.

The rearrangement joins TRBV5-1 to TRBJ2-1; no definite D call. The CDR3 totals 14 residues. In germline, CDR1 is SGHRS, CDR2 YFSETQ. V was shortened by 0 bases and J by 6 bases, with 10 bases between the two germline ends. The CDR3 DNA sequence: TGCGCCAGCAGCTTGGAGGCCTCCCGCAATGAGCAGTTCTTC. Translation: CASSLEASRNEQFF.

This clonotype was counted a few times. V is TRBV7-2 and J is TRBJ2-5; possibly TRBD1 for D (6 bases). Trimming cost V 3 bases and J 5 bases, with 10 bases left between them. This CDR3 has 13 residues. Germline V gives CDR1 SGHTA, CDR2 FQGNSA. CDR3 bases: TGTGCCAGCAGCTTCCACAGGGTCGAGACCCAGTACTTC. Translating gives CASSFHRVETQYF.

The chain employs TRBV27 and TRBJ2-1; a weak D match, TRBD2 (5 bases). The DNA end favors TRBJ2-7, so the J call may be wrong. The germline V gene has CDR1 MNHEY and CDR2 SMNVEV (reference sequence). The length of the CDR3 is 14 residues. CDR3 loop: CASSSGLSPNEQYF. CDR3 DNA sequence: TGTGCCAGCAGTTCCGGACTGAGTCCTAACGAGCAGTACTTC.

As concerns this clonotype: Just one base apart from a much larger clone, this may be a read error. V gene TRBV11-3 combines with J gene TRBJ2-1; 7 positions agree with TRBD2. There are 15 residues in the CDR3. Germline loops: CDR1 SGHNT, CDR2 YENEEA. The CDR3 here is CASSFGGSSYNKQFF. As DNA, the CDR3 is TGTGCCAGCAGCTTCGGCGGGAGCTCCTACAATAAGCAGTTCTTC.

This clonotype was seen more than once but under ten times. The rearrangement uses TRBV4-1 and TRBJ1-5; D call uncertain. This CDR3 has 15 amino acids. V lost 4 bases to trimming and J lost 2 bases, with 12 bases between them. Germline lookup yields CDR1 MGHRA and CDR2 YSYEKL. This CDR3 reads CASSPRAGGNQPQHF. CDR3 in DNA: TGCGCCAGCAGCCCGAGGGCGGGAGGCAATCAGCCCCAGCATTTT.

The chain has TRBV20-1 and TRBJ1-2; D gene ambiguous. The CDR3 extends over 12 amino acids. The V gene's germline CDR1 is DFQATT and CDR2 SNEGSKA (reference sequence). The CDR3 nucleotides read TGCAGCGGCTCCAGCCCTGGCTATGGCTACACCTTC. This gives the protein CSGSSPGYGYTF.

This clonotype was recorded a few times. This chain connects TRBV7-8 to TRBJ1-2, with 7 bases lining up with TRBD1. The CDR3 extends over 15 amino acids. The junction had 11 bases not matched to a gene; V was cut back by 6 bases and J by 4 bases. The germline V gene encodes CDR1 SGHVS and CDR2 FQNEAQ. The CDR3 spells CASSFRPGQPYGYTF. CDR3 nucleotide sequence: TGTGCCAGCAGTTTTAGGCCGGGACAGCCCTATGGCTACACCTTC.

V is TRBV5-1 and J is TRBJ2-1; 7 positions agree with TRBD1. Trimming took 4 bases from V and 7 from J; bases not matched to a gene: 8. CDR1 is SGHRS and CDR2 is YFSETQ in the germline V gene. This CDR3 is 14 amino acids long. CDR3: CASSLGQASNEQFF. The CDR3 DNA reads as TGCGCCAGCAGCCTAGGACAGGCATCTAATGAGCAGTTCTTC.

This clonotype was seen a handful of times. The J gene is TRBJ2-6, the V gene TRBV30; D is possibly TRBD1 (5 bases). The V end was cut by 8 bases, the J end by 1 base, with 9 bases between. The germline gives CDR1 GTSNPN, CDR2 SVGIG (reference sequence). The CDR3 runs to 13 residues. CDR3 sequence reads: CAVDSSGANVLTF. CDR3 coding DNA: TGTGCCGTAGACAGTTCTGGGGCCAACGTCCTGACTTTC. The variable domain in full, completed from reference TRBV30 and TRBJ2-6, reads SQTIHQWPATLVQPVGSPLSLECTVEGTSNPNLYWYRQAAGRGLQLLFYSVGIGQISSEVPQNLSASRPQDRQFILSSKKLLLSDSGFYLCAVDSSGANVLTFGAGSRLTVL.

This clonotype was found a few times. The V gene is TRBV10-3, the J gene TRBJ1-2; tentatively, D is TRBD1 (5 bases). V shed 3 bases and J shed 8 bases, with 10 bases lying between them. Per the germline V gene, CDR1 is ENHRY and CDR2 is SYGVKD. This CDR3 comprises 12 residues. CDR3 nucleotides: TGTGCCATCAGTGACAGGGAATTAGGCTACACCTTC. Protein: CAISDRELGYTF.

A few counts support this clonotype. This sequence joins TRBV5-1 and TRBJ1-6; TRBD1 might be the D (5 bases). Germline-derived CDR1 and CDR2 are SGHRS and YFSETQ. The CDR3 length is 13 residues. V lost 0 bases, J lost 9 bases, and 7 bases lay in between. The chain's CDR3 is CASSLEGTSPLHF. DNA for the CDR3: TGCGCCAGCAGCTTGGAAGGGACTTCACCCCTCCACTTT. The whole variable domain, filled in from reference TRBV5-1 and TRBJ1-6, reads KAGVTQTPRYLIKTRGQQVTLSCSPISGHRSVSWYQQTPGQGLQFLFEYFSETQRNKGNFPGRFSGRQFSNSRSEMNVSTLELGDSALYLCASSLEGTSPLHFGNGTRLTVT.

The sample holds a few counts of this clonotype. The chain uses TRBV4-2 and TRBJ2-7; no clear D gene. Germline-derived CDR1 and CDR2 are LGHNA and YNFKEQ. Trimming removed 0 bases at V and 12 bases at J, with 9 bases between. The CDR3 runs to 11 residues. In nucleotides, the CDR3 is TGTGCCAGCAGCCAAGATCTGTCACCGTACTTC. It codes for CASSQDLSPYF.

The V call is TRBV29-1, the J call TRBJ1-1; no definite D call. Germline CDR1 reads SQVTM; CDR2 reads ANQGSEA. CDR3 length: 13 amino acids. With 7 bases removed from V and 1 base from J, the gap between germline ends came to 13 bases. The CDR3, as DNA: TGCAGCGGCCGCGTCGGAACGAACACTGAAGCTTTCTTT. This translates into CSGRVGTNTEAFF. The whole variable domain, remainder taken from reference TRBV29-1 and TRBJ1-1, is SAVISQKPSRDICQRGTSLTIQCQVDSQVTMMFWYRQQPGQSLTLIATANQGSEATYESGFVIDKFPISRPNLTFSTLTVSNMSPEDSSIYLCSGRVGTNTEAFFGQGTRLTVV.

This clonotype has only one observation. The V and J genes are TRBV4-1 and TRBJ1-5; D gene uncertain. Trimming pared 1 base from V and 3 bases from J, leaving 7 bases between. Germline V lookup: CDR1 MGHRA, CDR2 YSYEKL. This CDR3 region has 14 residues. The CDR3: CASSQAGYNQPQHF. The CDR3 nucleotides are TGCGCCAGCAGCCAAGCAGGCTACAATCAGCCCCAGCATTTT.

This clonotype was recorded a few times. DNA of the CDR3: TGTGCCAGCAGCTTATTGGGCGGTCCGCGAGAGACCCAGTACTTC. Its protein product is CASSLLGGPRETQYF. This rearrangement joins TRBV7-9 to TRBJ2-5, with D unresolved. Germline values: CDR1 SEHNR, CDR2 FQNEAQ (reference sequence). CDR3 length: 15 amino acids. V lost 2 bases to trimming and J lost 4 bases, with 14 bases between them.

The chain couples TRBV6-5 to TRBJ1-2, with 8 bases that match TRBD1. The V segment lost 9 bases and the J segment 7 bases; nucleotides outside the gene matches: 7. Germline V gives CDR1 MNHEY, CDR2 SVGAGI. The CDR3 length is 12 residues. The CDR3 loop reads CASGQGLFGYTF. CDR3 nucleotide sequence: TGTGCCAGTGGACAGGGACTCTTTGGCTACACCTTC.

V and J are TRBV29-1 and TRBJ1-2; 7 bases fit TRBD1. This CDR3 comprises 13 residues. J lost 0 bases, V lost 6 bases, and 4 bases had no gene match. In germline, CDR1 is SQVTM, CDR2 ANQGSEA. The CDR3 sequence is CSVWDRTNYGYTF. The CDR3 nucleotides are TGCAGCGTGTGGGACAGAACTAACTATGGCTACACCTTC.

About this clonotype itself: Possible read error: a much larger clone is one base away. The chain employs TRBV29-1 and TRBJ2-1; D possibly corresponds to TRBD2 (6 bases). CDR1 and CDR2 (germline): SQVTM, ANQGSEA. The CDR3 covers 11 residues. The CDR3 region has the DNA TGCGGCGTGGCCTCGGGGGATGAGCAGTTCTTC. Amino acid sequence: CGVASGDEQFF.

The chain uses TRBV20-1 and TRBJ2-5, with TRBD2 as a possible D gene (6 bases). This CDR3 is built from 12 residues. Germline V gives CDR1 DFQATT, CDR2 SNEGSKA (reference sequence). Trimming shortened V by 6 bases and J by 4 bases, and 12 bases separated the two germline ends. As DNA, the CDR3 is TGCAGTGCACTCATGGGGGGAGAGACCCAGTACTTC. Its protein product is CSALMGGETQYF.

The chain couples TRBV16 to TRBJ2-7, with no clear D. The V and J ends lost 3 bases and 0 bases respectively, with 12 bases between them. This CDR3 has 15 amino acids. Germline V gene lookup returns CDR1 KGHSY and CDR2 FQNENV. The CDR3 reads CASSHAISSSYEQYF. CDR3 DNA sequence: TGTGCCAGCAGCCACGCTATTTCGAGCTCCTACGAGCAGTACTTC.

The chain combines TRBV12-3 or TRBV12-4 with TRBJ2-7, with 9 bases identical to TRBD2. V shed 7 bases and J 5 bases; nucleotides not matched to a gene: 6. The CDR3 contains 13 residues. CDR3: CASTLTSGDEQYF. CDR3 DNA sequence: TGTGCCAGCACGTTGACTAGCGGAGACGAGCAGTACTTC.